This T cell receptor (beta chain) was recovered during a study of PD-1 and CTLA-4 blockade in melanoma. Only in-frame clones appear in the TCRdb table, and some are missing; sequencing was by immunoSEQ multiplex PCR. The table shows about 16,000 clones, with roughly 70% occurring only once. The clonotype was recovered from a human donor with melanoma. This specimen was CD8+ T cells from peripheral blood, taken from a patient given anti-PD-1 treatment.

In DNA form, the CDR3 reads TGCAGCGTTGAAGAGGAGCCAGCGGAGGCCTACAATGAGCAGTTCTTC. This sequence encodes CSVEEEPAEAYNEQFF. The V and J genes are TRBV29-1 and TRBJ2-1; the D gene is possibly TRBD2 (5 bases). V dropped 0 bases and J dropped 2 bases, with 14 bases sitting between them. Germline V gene sequence: CDR1 SQVTM, CDR2 ANQGSEA. CDR3 length: 16 residues.